One sample yielded the 32 T cell receptor delta chains listed below, sequenced in a study of human gamma delta and Vdelta1 T cells. No antigen is known for these receptors. TCRdb re-called the PCR reads via CATT. This sample has some 13,000 delta-chain clones; over 40% occur once, and the top ten carry about 1.4%. The specimen sequenced was Vdelta1 gamma-delta T cells from blood grown in culture (DOT cells). All receptors come from a human donor in good health.

The chain employs TRDV1 and TRDJ1; 12 nucleotides match TRDD3. CDR1 is TSWWSYY and CDR2 is QGS in the germline V gene. Germline trimming cut 0 bases from V and 0 bases from J; bases unmatched to any gene: 35. The CDR3 has 28 amino acids. In DNA, the CDR3 is TGTGCTCTTGGGGAACTAGAGTTTGACCGTACTGGGGGATACATCGTTAAAGTACCCCTATTGTACACCGATAAACTCATCTTT. Its translation is CALGELEFDRTGGYIVKVPLLYTDKLIF.

The chain combines TRDV1 with TRDJ1; TRDD3 matches 12 bases. Germline CDR1 is TSWWSYY and CDR2 is QGS. This CDR3 spans 20 amino acids. Trimming removed 0 bases from V and 6 bases from J; junction bases left unmatched: 17. The CDR3 loop is CALGELTASPRLGDTNKLIF. For the CDR3, the DNA is TGTGCTCTTGGGGAACTTACGGCCAGTCCCAGACTGGGGGATACAAATAAACTCATCTTT.

The chain uses TRDV1 and TRDJ1, with TRDD3 identical over 13 bases. This CDR3 region has 21 residues. Germline-derived CDR1 and CDR2 are TSWWSYY and QGS. The V segment lost 1 base and the J segment 2 bases; nucleotides outside the gene matches: 16. CDR3 DNA: TGTGCTCTTGGGGAACGGCGCCGGGGCCCCACTGGGGGATACGCGACCGATAAACTCATCTTT. Translated, it gives CALGERRRGPTGGYATDKLIF.

V is TRDV1 and J is TRDJ1; 11 bases are a match to TRDD3. The germline V gene has CDR1 TSWWSYY and CDR2 QGS. CDR3 length: 20 residues. J was trimmed by 0 bases and V by 1 base; bases with no gene match: 13. The CDR3, as DNA: TGTGCTCTTGGGGAACCGAAAGACTGGGGGATAAGGGCGTACACCGATAAACTCATCTTT. This sequence encodes CALGEPKDWGIRAYTDKLIF.

This clone was detected a few times. This rearrangement joins TRDV1 to TRDJ1, with no clear D. CDR3 length: 17 amino acids. The germline CDR1 and CDR2 sequences are TSWWSYY and QGS. V lost 4 bases and J lost 8, with 26 bases in between. CDR3 DNA sequence: TGTGCTCTTGGGGTCTCCCCCTCCCCTAAGGGAGGAGAAAAACTCATCTTT. Amino acid sequence: CALGVSPSPKGGEKLIF.

V is TRDV1 and J is TRDJ1; the match to TRDD3 covers 10 bases. V dropped 0 bases and J dropped 1; count of bases not matched to a gene: 23. This CDR3 is built from 23 residues. Germline CDR1 TSWWSYY, CDR2 QGS. The CDR3 is CALGELGTSSYLGDIWITDKLIF. The CDR3 DNA reads as TGTGCTCTTGGGGAACTAGGAACTTCTTCCTACCTGGGGGATATATGGATCACCGATAAACTCATCTTT.

This clone has only a few counts. The chain joins TRDV1 to TRDJ1; D tentatively reads TRDD2 or TRDD3 (6 bases each). V lost 5 bases and J lost 1, with 35 bases in between. The CDR3 spans 22 residues. CDR1 is TSWWSYY and CDR2 is QGS in the germline V gene. The CDR3 is CALGYRGTLLQSPTAGTDKLIF. The DNA of the CDR3 is TGTGCTCTTGGGTACCGGGGGACCCTCCTACAATCGCCAACCGCGGGCACCGATAAACTCATCTTT.

This clone was seen a few times. This sequence joins TRDV1 and TRDJ1; either TRDD2 or TRDD3 may supply D (5 bases each). Deletions cut 0 bases from V and 1 base from J, with 30 bases between. The germline V gene encodes CDR1 TSWWSYY and CDR2 QGS. This CDR3 spans 22 amino acids. CDR3 DNA: TGTGCTCTTGGGGAACTAGCCTACCCTATGAAAGGTGGGTGCCTGGGCACCGATAAACTCATCTTT. It encodes CALGELAYPMKGGCLGTDKLIF.

This clone was detected only a few times. The chain joins TRDV1 to TRDJ1, with 7 nucleotides matching TRDD3. V lost 0 bases and J lost 0; bases outside the gene matches: 13. Germline V gene data show CDR1 as TSWWSYY and CDR2 as QGS. The CDR3 extends over 19 amino acids. Here the CDR3 DNA reads TGTGCTCTTGGGGAACTAGTATCCGTAGCTGGGGGGCACACCGATAAACTCATCTTT. As protein: CALGELVSVAGGHTDKLIF.

Only a few counts were recorded for this clone. The chain has TRDV1 and TRDJ1; TRDD3 agrees at 10 bases. Looked up from germline, CDR1 is TSWWSYY and CDR2 is QGS. V lost 0 bases and J lost 3; bases outside the gene matches: 16. This CDR3 is built from 20 residues. The CDR3: CALGELTPSPYWGIPDKLIF. In DNA form, the CDR3 reads TGTGCTCTTGGGGAACTAACTCCCTCCCCGTACTGGGGGATTCCCGATAAACTCATCTTT.

This clone was seen only a few times. The chain links TRDV1 to TRDJ1; D perhaps matches TRDD2 (5 bases). Trimming took 5 bases from V and 1 from J, leaving 26 bases between them. This CDR3 comprises 19 residues. Germline assignment: CDR1 TSWWSYY and CDR2 QGS. CDR3 bases: TGTGCTCTTGGGCCCATATTCCTTCTTCCCAACTCCCGCACCGATAAACTCATCTTT. Its translation: CALGPIFLLPNSRTDKLIF.

This clone was detected only a few times. The rearrangement links TRDV1 to TRDJ1, with unresolved D. Germline CDR1 TSWWSYY, CDR2 QGS. This CDR3 is built from 15 residues. The V and J ends lost 2 bases and 12 bases respectively, with 22 bases between them. CDR3 region: CALGENPTLTGGFIF. For the CDR3, the DNA is TGTGCTCTTGGGGAAAACCCCACCTTAACGGGCGGGTTCATCTTT.

V gene TRDV1 combines with J gene TRDJ1; 8 positions agree with TRDD3. Trimming took 3 bases from V and 0 from J; bases not matched to a gene: 21. The germline gives CDR1 TSWWSYY, CDR2 QGS. The CDR3 loop spans 21 amino acids. The CDR3 loop is CALGDGSSSNTLGDHTDKLIF. CDR3 in DNA: TGTGCTCTTGGGGACGGTTCCTCGTCTAACACTCTGGGGGACCACACCGATAAACTCATCTTT.

This clone was counted between two and nine times. V is TRDV1 and J is TRDJ1; D is undetermined. Germline assignment: CDR1 TSWWSYY and CDR2 QGS. CDR3 length: 19 amino acids. V lost 0 bases and J lost 2, with 22 bases in between. Here the CDR3 reads CALGELVPPEFGNTDKLIF. CDR3 nucleotides: TGTGCTCTTGGGGAACTAGTCCCCCCCGAGTTCGGTAATACCGATAAACTCATCTTT.

This chain joins TRDV1 and TRDJ1; TRDD2 or TRDD3 may be the D gene (9 bases each). Trimming took 5 bases from V and 1 from J, leaving 32 bases between them. The germline V gene encodes CDR1 TSWWSYY and CDR2 QGS. CDR3 length: 21 residues. In DNA form, the CDR3 reads TGTGCTCTTGGGCCCTTCCTACGGGGATACTGGGGGAGTCAGTCCACCGATAAACTCATCTTT. Translating gives CALGPFLRGYWGSQSTDKLIF.

The genes are TRDV1 and TRDJ1; 9 bases map to TRDD3. V was clipped by 0 bases and J by 4 bases; unmatched bases: 18. Looked up from germline, CDR1 is TSWWSYY and CDR2 is QGS. The CDR3 has 20 residues. CDR3 region: CALGELKIPRVLGEIDKLIF. As DNA, the CDR3 is TGTGCTCTTGGGGAACTGAAAATTCCCAGAGTACTGGGGGAAATCGATAAACTCATCTTT.

The chain uses TRDV1 and TRDJ1; 9 nucleotides agree with TRDD3. With 2 bases clipped from V and 0 bases from J, the junction kept 52 bases outside the gene matches. The CDR3 totals 32 residues. From germline, CDR1 is TSWWSYY and CDR2 QGS. The CDR3 region has the DNA TGTGCTCTTGGGGAAGGGGGAGCGTTCTACGGCCTCCATCCCTCAACTTTACTGGGGGAATCCCGGACCCCTTTGTACACCGATAAACTCATCTTT. Amino acids: CALGEGGAFYGLHPSTLLGESRTPLYTDKLIF.

The chain combines TRDV1 with TRDJ1, with D possibly matching TRDD3 (5 bases). The CDR3 is 21 residues long. Germline values: CDR1 TSWWSYY, CDR2 QGS. V was shortened by 1 base and J by 1 base, with 28 bases between the two germline ends. CDR3 sequence: CALGERNLNGTARGLTDKLIF. In DNA form, the CDR3 reads TGTGCTCTTGGGGAACGCAACCTAAACGGAACTGCTAGGGGACTCACCGATAAACTCATCTTT.

The rearrangement links TRDV1 to TRDJ1; D gene ambiguous. The CDR3 is 17 residues long. Per germline, CDR1 TSWWSYY and CDR2 QGS. V lost 7 bases, J lost 0 bases, and 21 bases lay in between. The CDR3 here is CALVSRVRVKHTDKLIF. The CDR3 DNA sequence: TGTGCTCTTGTGTCGAGGGTTCGGGTCAAGCACACCGATAAACTCATCTTT.

V usage is TRDV1 and J usage is TRDJ1; weak D call: TRDD2 (6 bases). V gave up 3 bases and J gave up 0 bases, with 32 bases separating them. Germline CDR1 and CDR2: TSWWSYY and QGS. There are 22 residues in the CDR3. The CDR3, as DNA: TGTGCTCTTGGGGACTTAAATCTTCCTCTGGCCCCGCGCTCATTTAACACCGATAAACTCATCTTT. It specifies CALGDLNLPLAPRSFNTDKLIF.

V usage is TRDV1 and J usage is TRDJ1, with 13 bases matching TRDD3. The V segment lost 0 bases and the J segment 0 bases; nucleotides outside the gene matches: 13. This CDR3 is built from 21 residues. Looked up from germline, CDR1 is TSWWSYY and CDR2 is QGS. In DNA, the CDR3 is TGTGCTCTTGGGGAACTAGGACCGAACTGGGGGATACGCGGGTACACCGATAAACTCATCTTT. Its protein is CALGELGPNWGIRGYTDKLIF.

J is TRDJ1 and V is TRDV1; D perhaps matches TRDD2 (8 bases). Germline V gene lookup returns CDR1 TSWWSYY and CDR2 QGS. Trimming cost V 5 bases and J 2 bases, with 39 bases left between them. This CDR3 region has 23 residues. The CDR3 nucleotides read TGTGCTCTTGGGAACCGGACTTCCTACGTCGTGGGGGACACGACCCCACAAACCGATAAACTCATCTTT. Protein sequence: CALGNRTSYVVGDTTPQTDKLIF.

This rearrangement joins TRDV1 to TRDJ1; no firm D call. The germline V gene has CDR1 TSWWSYY and CDR2 QGS. The CDR3 is 18 residues long. Between the trimmed V and J ends, which lost 5 bases and 0 bases, there was a span of 22 bases. DNA for the CDR3: TGTGCTCTTGGGATAATTGGGCCCCCGCCATCGTACACCGATAAACTCATCTTT. Encoded protein: CALGIIGPPPSYTDKLIF.

This clone was recorded a few times. The rearrangement uses TRDV1 and TRDJ1, with 7 bases that match TRDD3. The germline V gene has CDR1 TSWWSYY and CDR2 QGS. Trimming at V came to 1 base and at J to 4 bases, leaving 9 bases not matched to a gene. This CDR3 comprises 16 residues. The CDR3 is CALGEHTMGEFDKLIF. In DNA form, the CDR3 reads TGTGCTCTTGGGGAACACACCATGGGGGAGTTCGATAAACTCATCTTT.

The V gene is TRDV1, the J gene TRDJ1; 13 nucleotides line up with TRDD3. This CDR3 has 23 amino acids. V shed 3 bases, J shed 1 base, and the junction held 23 bases outside the gene matches. Germline CDR1 is TSWWSYY and CDR2 is QGS. The CDR3 coding sequence is TGTGCTCTTGGGGACACACTTCCTGATGAGTACTGGGGGATACGCGCGAGCACCGATAAACTCATCTTT. Protein product: CALGDTLPDEYWGIRASTDKLIF.

This clone was picked up one time. The chain couples TRDV1 to TRDJ1; a weak D match, TRDD3 (5 bases). The CDR3 spans 23 residues. The V and J ends lost 2 bases and 0 bases respectively, with 34 bases between them. CDR1 is TSWWSYY, CDR2 QGS, per germline. The CDR3 nucleotides read TGTGCTCTTGGGGAAGGCCCCCCAAGTTTGCCCAGCTTACGGGGGCGGTACACCGATAAACTCATCTTT. Translation: CALGEGPPSLPSLRGRYTDKLIF.

The V and J genes are TRDV1 and TRDJ1; 8 bases match TRDD3. The germline V gene encodes CDR1 TSWWSYY and CDR2 QGS. The J segment lost 0 bases and the V segment lost 5 bases, leaving 14 bases of the junction unmatched. This CDR3 region has 18 residues. CDR3 bases: TGTGCTCTTGGGAACTCTGGGGGACCTCCCTCGTACACCGATAAACTCATCTTT. Translating it yields CALGNSGGPPSYTDKLIF.

The chain couples TRDV1 to TRDJ1, with a weak D call TRDD3 (6 bases). The CDR3 runs to 15 residues. CDR1 is TSWWSYY, CDR2 QGS, per germline. Trimming took 3 bases from V and 4 from J, leaving 15 bases between them. CDR3: CALGDNGDVCDKLIF. The CDR3 DNA reads TGTGCTCTTGGGGACAACGGGGATGTTTGCGATAAACTCATCTTT.

The chain joins TRDV1 to TRDJ3, with unresolved D. Deletions cut 1 base from V and 5 bases from J, with 33 bases between. The CDR3 consists of 24 residues. Germline V gives CDR1 TSWWSYY, CDR2 QGS. The CDR3 sequence: CALGERPTRDPRMGARRDTRQMFF. The CDR3 region has the DNA TGTGCTCTTGGGGAACGACCCACTCGGGACCCGCGCATGGGAGCACGACGGGACACCCGACAGATGTTTTTC.

The V and J genes are TRDV1 and TRDJ1, with 8 bases fitting TRDD2. After removal of 0 bases from V and 10 bases from J, the junction contained 25 bases not matched to a gene. This CDR3 region has 20 residues. Germline V CDR1 and CDR2: TSWWSYY, QGS. The CDR3 loop reads CALGELRTSSYPNWFVGLIF. The CDR3 nucleotides read TGTGCTCTTGGGGAACTGAGGACGTCTTCCTACCCCAACTGGTTTGTCGGACTCATCTTT.

The V and J genes are TRDV1 and TRDJ1, with TRDD3 matching 9 bases. This CDR3 is built from 17 residues. V was pared by 5 bases and J by 4 bases, with 14 bases of the junction left unmatched. The germline CDR1 and CDR2 sequences are TSWWSYY and QGS. The CDR3 region has the DNA TGTGCTCTTGGGCCGCCCTCCAAATTGGGGGATAACGATAAACTCATCTTT. It yields the protein CALGPPSKLGDNDKLIF.

This clone was found a few times. The chain recombines TRDV1 with TRDJ1, with 10 bases fitting TRDD3. The CDR3 has 19 residues. V lost 4 bases and J lost 0; bases outside the gene matches: 14. Germline V gene sequence: CDR1 TSWWSYY, CDR2 QGS. This chain's CDR3 is CALGGRNWGIRPNTDKLIF. CDR3 DNA sequence: TGTGCTCTTGGGGGGCGAAACTGGGGGATCCGTCCGAACACCGATAAACTCATCTTT.